The 16 T cell receptor beta chains in this list originate from one sample, sequenced in a study of blood T cell repertoires in COVID-19. The table came from immunoSEQ multiplex PCR; TCRdb's copy has only in-frame clones and leaves some out. This table has some 72,000 clones, approximately 86% appearing once. The specimen was peripheral blood. The receptors shown here come from a man aged 50 to 59 with active or convalescent COVID-19.

Concerning this clone itself: Other DNA variants within this sample encode the same CDR3. The J gene is TRBJ2-2, the V gene TRBV2; possibly TRBD1 for D (6 bases). The CDR3 is made up of 13 amino acids. With 8 bases removed from V and 3 bases from J, the gap between germline ends came to 10 bases. Germline V CDR1 and CDR2: SNHLY, FYNNEI. The CDR3 nucleotides read TGTGCCAGCCGAGGACAGTACACCGGGGAGCTGTTTTTT. Protein product: CASRGQYTGELFF.

The chain couples TRBV19 to TRBJ2-5; 9 bases align to TRBD2. V lost 2 bases to trimming and J lost 4 bases; unmatched junction nucleotides: 8. The CDR3 is made up of 16 amino acids. Germline assignment: CDR1 LNHDA and CDR2 SQIVND (reference sequence). The CDR3 coding sequence is TGTGCCAGTAGTATAAGTCCTAGCGGGGCCAGAGAGACCCAGTACTTC. Its protein product is CASSISPSGARETQYF.

This clone was seen only a few times. The chain links TRBV30 to TRBJ1-2, with D possibly TRBD1 on 5 matching bases. This CDR3 spans 15 amino acids. V was clipped by 2 bases and J by 3 bases, with 16 bases between them. Germline CDR1 is GTSNPN and CDR2 is SVGIG (reference sequence). The DNA for the CDR3 is TGTGCCTGGAGTAAGGGGTCCTCTAATTACTATGGCTACACCTTC. Protein product: CAWSKGSSNYYGYTF.

The rearrangement links TRBV28 to TRBJ1-5, with 7 bases that match TRBD1. The CDR3 spans 18 residues. From germline, CDR1 is MDHEN and CDR2 SYDVKM. V gave up 5 bases and J gave up 0 bases; unmatched junction bases: 13. The chain's CDR3 is CASSASHIRTGSNQPQHF. For the CDR3, the DNA is TGTGCCAGCAGTGCATCCCACATTAGGACAGGTAGCAATCAGCCCCAGCATTTT.

The V call is TRBV4-3, the J call TRBJ2-1, with 8 bases aligning to TRBD2. This CDR3 is built from 14 residues. V shed 1 base, J shed 9 bases, and the junction held 5 bases outside the gene matches. Germline V CDR1 and CDR2: LGHNA, YSLEER. CDR3 bases: TGCGCCAGCAGCCAAGGGACTAGCCGAAGTGAGCAGTTCTTC. Its protein is CASSQGTSRSEQFF.

The chain uses TRBV6-5 and TRBJ1-1, with D maybe TRBD1 (5 bases). The V gene's germline CDR1 is MNHEY and CDR2 SVGAGI. Trimming cost V 2 bases and J 4 bases, with 14 bases left between them. The CDR3 is 15 amino acids. DNA of the CDR3: TGTGCCAGCAGTTACGAGCCAGGGAGGGGCACTGAAGCTTTCTTT. Its protein product is CASSYEPGRGTEAFF.

This clone was seen only once. The genes are TRBV3-1 (or the pseudogene TRBV3-2) and TRBJ2-2; D may be TRBD2 (6 bases). Germline CDR1 is LGHDT and CDR2 is YNNKEL (reference sequence). Trimming removed 5 bases at V and 6 bases at J, with 7 bases between. The CDR3 contains 12 residues. The CDR3 DNA follows: TGTGCCAGCAGCTGGAGGGCCGGGGAGCTGTTTTTT. This sequence encodes CASSWRAGELFF.

V and J are TRBV19 and TRBJ2-2, with D perhaps TRBD1 (6 bases). The CDR3 has 17 residues. Deletions cut 4 bases from V and 1 base from J, with 16 bases between. From germline, CDR1 is LNHDA and CDR2 SQIVND (reference sequence). The CDR3 region is CASSTFWAGVNTGELFF. CDR3 sequence (DNA): TGTGCCAGTAGTACCTTCTGGGCAGGGGTGAACACCGGGGAGCTGTTTTTT.

Only a few counts were recorded for this clone. This chain uses TRBV24-1 with TRBJ2-1; 7 nucleotides agree with TRBD1. This CDR3 comprises 16 residues. Trimming took 4 bases from V and 2 from J; bases not matched to a gene: 7. CDR1 KGHDR and CDR2 SFDVKD come from the germline V gene. The CDR3, as DNA: TGTGCCACCAGTGACCAAGACAGGGCTACCTACAATGAGCAGTTCTTC. Its protein product is CATSDQDRATYNEQFF.

V and J are TRBV27 and TRBJ1-2; TRBD1 agrees at 8 bases. The CDR3 loop spans 14 amino acids. V lost 8 bases to trimming and J lost 0 bases; unmatched junction nucleotides: 5. Germline lookup yields CDR1 MNHEY and CDR2 SMNVEV (reference sequence). The CDR3 is CASSRTGSNYGYTF. CDR3 nucleotides: TGTGCCAGCTCTCGGACAGGGTCTAACTATGGCTACACCTTC.

This sequence joins TRBV2 and TRBJ1-2, with 8 bases matching TRBD1. Germline V gives CDR1 SNHLY, CDR2 FYNNEI. The CDR3 loop spans 13 amino acids. V trimming: 10 bases; J trimming: 5 bases; junction bases outside the gene matches: 9. The DNA for the CDR3 is TGTGCCAATCCGACAGGGGCAGGGTATGGCTACACCTTC. Amino acid sequence: CANPTGAGYGYTF.

The chain has TRBV11-3 and TRBJ2-3; the match to TRBD2 covers 7 bases. The CDR3 runs 16 residues. Trimming at V came to 4 bases and at J to 0 bases, leaving 7 bases not matched to a gene. Germline assignment: CDR1 SGHNT and CDR2 YENEEA. This CDR3 is CASSSGLNPSTDTQYF. The CDR3 DNA reads TGTGCCAGCAGCTCGGGACTAAACCCTAGCACAGATACGCAGTATTTT.

V and J are TRBV7-2 and TRBJ2-3, with a possible D match to TRBD2 (6 bases). From germline, CDR1 is SGHTA and CDR2 FQGNSA. This CDR3 is built from 15 residues. V shed 1 base and J shed 6 bases, with 14 bases lying between them. The DNA of the CDR3 is TGTGCCAGCAGCTTAGACCTGAGGGCGGGGGATACGCAGTATTTT. Protein sequence: CASSLDLRAGDTQYF. Full variable domain (remainder filled in from reference TRBV7-2 and TRBJ2-3): GAGVSQSPSNKVTEKGKDVELRCDPISGHTALYWYRQSLGQGLEFLIYFQGNSAPDKSGLPSDRFSAERTGGSVSTLTIQRTQQEDSAVYLCASSLDLRAGDTQYFGPGTRLTVL.

This sequence joins TRBV14 and TRBJ2-3; D is unclear. Deletions cut 3 bases from V and 0 bases from J, with 7 bases between. This CDR3 has 14 residues. From germline, CDR1 is SGHDN and CDR2 FVKESK. The CDR3 sequence: CASSQGRSTDTQYF. The DNA for the CDR3 is TGTGCCAGCAGCCAGGGCAGAAGCACAGATACGCAGTATTTT.

This chain joins TRBV24-1 and TRBJ1-5; no reliable D call. Germline V gives CDR1 KGHDR, CDR2 SFDVKD. V was clipped by 4 bases and J by 4 bases, with 10 bases between them. This CDR3 region has 14 residues. The CDR3 DNA sequence: TGTGCCACCAGTGACCCCTTCCTAAATCAGCCCCAGCATTTT. This encodes CATSDPFLNQPQHF.

The rearrangement uses TRBV7-6 and TRBJ2-2; D not certain. This CDR3 spans 17 amino acids. The germline V and J ends were trimmed by 2 bases and 6 bases, with 19 bases remaining between them. Per germline, CDR1 SGHVS and CDR2 FNYEAQ. The CDR3 is CASSLPPPKTPPGELFF. CDR3 in DNA: TGTGCCAGCAGCTTACCCCCCCCCAAAACACCACCCGGGGAGCTGTTTTTT. The variable domain in full, completed from reference TRBV7-6 and TRBJ2-2, reads GAGVSQSPRYKVTKRGQDVALRCDPISGHVSLYWYRQALGQGPEFLTYFNYEAQQDKSGLPNDRFSAERPEGSISTLTIQRTEQRDSAMYRCASSLPPPKTPPGELFFGEGSRLTVL.